This T cell receptor (beta chain) was sequenced for a study of beta chain features in type 1 diabetes. Findings and limits, study-wide: In all four CD4+ subsets, TCRB CDR3 length was significantly, moderately reduced in type 1 diabetes. It was possible that PCR favored shorter templates, equally so in patients and controls. Patients with type 1 diabetes carried fewer insertions and had more deletions at their VDJ junctions.

Post-sort purity exceeded 98% for all sorted populations. This clone was found a few times. Its target is not known. Germline CDR1 reads SEHNR; CDR2 reads FQNEAQ (reference sequence). The CDR3 is 15 amino acids. The V gene end was trimmed by 5 bases and the J gene end by 3 bases; junction bases not matched to a gene: 10. Expressed TCRB transcripts were sequenced because the entire RNA isolate underwent reverse transcription. Sequencing was performed with immunoSEQ multiplex PCR; in TCRdb, only in-frame clones are kept and a portion is missing. The sample consists of hundreds of thousands of clones, roughly 13% of them appearing once.

Sequencing input: naive CD4+ T cells from blood. The sequence derives from a man younger than 30 with type 1 diabetes. The chain has TRBV7-9 and TRBJ2-7; 7 bases line up with TRBD1. The CDR3 DNA is TGTGCCAGCAGCACCCGACAGGGCCCGATCTACGAGCAGTACTTC. It yields the protein CASSTRQGPIYEQYF. The variable domain in full, completed from reference TRBV7-9 and TRBJ2-7, reads DTGVSQNPRHKITKRGQNVTFRCDPISEHNRLYWYRQTLGQGPEFLTYFQNEAQLEKSRLLSDRFSAERPKGSFSTLEIQRTEQGDSAMYLCASSTRQGPIYEQYFGPGTRLTVT.